This T cell receptor beta chain was identified during a study of T cells in Graves' hyperthyroidism and ophthalmopathy. Amplified TCR beta CDR3 regions derived from RNA transcripts. The TCR CDR3 was amplified in a first-round RT-PCR using the HTBI primer set. TCRdb analysed the multiplex PCR reads with MiXCR anew, one entry per CDR3 protein. The sample shows hundreds of thousands of distinct CDR3 sequences, about 17% of them seen only once. In making diagnoses, clinical symptoms, serum thyroxine and TRAb, thyroid ultrasound and orbital computed tomography were all used. This clonotype was seen at least ten times. This CDR3 spans 16 amino acids. Trimming removed 7 bases from V and 0 bases from J; junction bases left unmatched: 11. CDR1 is SNHLY, CDR2 FYNNEI, per germline.

The receptor was isolated from a woman between 50 and 59 years old with Graves' hyperthyroidism that later progressed to Graves' ophthalmopathy. The sample was blood. V is TRBV2 and J is TRBJ2-7; 8 bases are shared with TRBD2. CDR3 in amino acids: CASILTGGQSSYEQYF. DNA of the CDR3: TGTGCCAGCATCCTTACGGGGGGGCAGAGCTCCTACGAGCAGTACTTC.